Listed below are T cell receptor beta chains from one sample, sequenced in a study of blood T cell repertoires in COVID-19. Only in-frame clones appear in the TCRdb table, and some are missing; sequencing was by immunoSEQ multiplex PCR. The sample shows 150,000 to 200,000 clones, just under 80% of them seen only once. The sequenced sample consisted of peripheral blood. The receptor source for this set is a woman of 80 years or more with active or convalescent COVID-19. Both conserved end residues are part of each CDR3. Fields, in order: J gene, V gene, clone size, D gene, CDR3 length, CDR3 protein, CDR3 DNA. The D gene is left open where the match is weak. Size is omitted from some rows. Given values are once, few, many or a class for expanded clones.

J gene: TRBJ1-5; V gene: TRBV28; clone size: few; D gene: TRBD1; CDR3 length: 20; CDR3 protein: CASSAPSGQSLRNSNQPQHF; CDR3 DNA: TGTGCCAGCAGTGCCCCCTCGGGACAGTCTTTACGAAATAGCAATCAGCCCCAGCATTTT
J gene: TRBJ2-4; V gene: TRBV9; clone size: .; D gene: TRBD2; CDR3 length: 18; CDR3 protein: CASSAGTSGILAKNIQYF; CDR3 DNA: TGTGCCAGCAGCGCAGGGACTAGCGGAATACTAGCCAAAAACATTCAGTACTTC
J gene: TRBJ2-4; V gene: TRBV10-1; clone size: once; D gene: .; CDR3 length: 14; CDR3 protein: CASSESGPRDIQYF; CDR3 DNA: TGCGCCAGCAGTGAGTCGGGGCCAAGGGACATTCAGTACTTC
J gene: TRBJ1-4; V gene: TRBV28; clone size: .; D gene: TRBD1; CDR3 length: 18; CDR3 protein: CASSSYLLQTGQAEKLFF; CDR3 DNA: TGTGCCAGCAGTTCCTACCTTCTACAGACAGGGCAGGCAGAAAAACTGTTTTTT
J gene: TRBJ1-6; V gene: TRBV18; clone size: few; D gene: .; CDR3 length: 14; CDR3 protein: CASSPNPGNSPLHF; CDR3 DNA: TGTGCCAGCTCACCAAACCCAGGAAATTCACCCCTCCACTTT
J gene: TRBJ2-7; V gene: TRBV2; clone size: once; D gene: TRBD1; CDR3 length: 13; CDR3 protein: CAVRGTESYEQYF; CDR3 DNA: TGTGCCGTCAGGGGGACAGAGTCCTACGAGCAGTACTTC
J gene: TRBJ2-1; V gene: TRBV19; clone size: .; D gene: .; CDR3 length: 13; CDR3 protein: CASRFQGTNEQFF; CDR3 DNA: TGTGCCAGTAGGTTCCAGGGGACCAATGAGCAGTTCTTC
J gene: TRBJ2-7; V gene: TRBV2; clone size: .; D gene: .; CDR3 length: 12; CDR3 protein: CASGSTYYEQYF; CDR3 DNA: TGTGCCAGCGGATCGACTTACTACGAGCAGTACTTC
J gene: TRBJ2-5; V gene: TRBV18; clone size: .; D gene: .; CDR3 length: 16; CDR3 protein: CASSPRDTNGQETQYF; CDR3 DNA: TGTGCCAGCTCACCAAGGGACACTAACGGCCAAGAGACCCAGTACTTC
J gene: TRBJ1-1; V gene: TRBV19; clone size: once; D gene: .; CDR3 length: 15; CDR3 protein: CASSRPRTENTEAFF; CDR3 DNA: TGTGCCAGTAGTAGACCCCGGACAGAAAACACTGAAGCTTTCTTT
J gene: TRBJ2-3; V gene: TRBV5-4; clone size: .; D gene: .; CDR3 length: 13; CDR3 protein: CASSFQRPDTQYF; CDR3 DNA: TGTGCCAGCAGCTTTCAGCGTCCAGATACGCAGTATTTT
J gene: TRBJ2-7; V gene: TRBV2; clone size: .; D gene: .; CDR3 length: 13; CDR3 protein: CASSGRYTYEQYF; CDR3 DNA: TGTGCCAGCAGTGGGCGGTATACCTACGAGCAGTACTTC
J gene: TRBJ2-2; V gene: TRBV14; clone size: .; D gene: .; CDR3 length: 14; CDR3 protein: CASSLGVNTGELFF; CDR3 DNA: TGTGCCAGCAGCCTGGGCGTGAACACCGGGGAGCTGTTTTTT
J gene: TRBJ2-7; V gene: TRBV5-5; clone size: .; D gene: .; CDR3 length: 15; CDR3 protein: CASSPGAGETYEQYF; CDR3 DNA: TGTGCCAGCAGCCCAGGGGCAGGGGAAACCTACGAGCAGTACTTC
J gene: TRBJ1-6; V gene: TRBV28; clone size: .; D gene: TRBD1; CDR3 length: 16; CDR3 protein: CATETGGRGYNSPLHF; CDR3 DNA: TGTGCCACGGAAACAGGGGGCAGGGGATATAATTCACCCCTCCACTTT
J gene: TRBJ2-1; V gene: TRBV14; clone size: .; D gene: TRBD1; CDR3 length: 15; CDR3 protein: CASSQFRDSNNEQFF; CDR3 DNA: TGTGCCAGCAGCCAATTCCGGGACAGTAACAATGAGCAGTTCTTC
J gene: TRBJ2-2; V gene: TRBV5-4; clone size: few; D gene: .; CDR3 length: 14; CDR3 protein: CATKEEYGTGELFF; CDR3 DNA: TGTGCCACCAAGGAGGAATATGGTACCGGGGAGCTGTTTTTT
J gene: TRBJ1-1; V gene: TRBV5-4; clone size: .; D gene: .; CDR3 length: 14; CDR3 protein: CASSSGQMNTEAFF; CDR3 DNA: TGTGCCAGCAGCTCTGGACAGATGAACACTGAAGCTTTCTTT
J gene: TRBJ2-7; V gene: TRBV5-1; clone size: .; D gene: TRBD1; CDR3 length: 15; CDR3 protein: CASSLEGQGDYEQYF; CDR3 DNA: TGCGCCAGCAGCTTGGAGGGACAGGGGGACTACGAGCAGTACTTC
J gene: TRBJ2-6; V gene: TRBV28; clone size: .; D gene: .; CDR3 length: 15; CDR3 protein: CASSPLQGTANVLTF; CDR3 DNA: TGTGCCAGCAGTCCTCTACAGGGTACGGCCAACGTCCTGACTTTC
J gene: TRBJ1-2; V gene: TRBV28; clone size: .; D gene: TRBD1; CDR3 length: 15; CDR3 protein: CASRGPGQTNYGYTF; CDR3 DNA: TGTGCCAGCAGAGGCCCGGGACAGACTAACTATGGCTACACCTTC
J gene: TRBJ1-3; V gene: TRBV4-3; clone size: many; D gene: .; CDR3 length: 14; CDR3 protein: CASSQDRAGNTIYF; CDR3 DNA: TGCGCCAGCAGCCAAGATCGTGCGGGAAACACCATATATTTT
J gene: TRBJ2-5; V gene: TRBV7-8; clone size: .; D gene: .; CDR3 length: 13; CDR3 protein: CASGGLVGETQYF; CDR3 DNA: TGTGCCAGCGGAGGGTTGGTCGGTGAGACCCAGTACTTC
J gene: TRBJ2-7; V gene: TRBV28; clone size: .; D gene: .; CDR3 length: 14; CDR3 protein: CASTFSQGIYEQYF; CDR3 DNA: TGTGCCAGCACCTTCAGTCAGGGGATCTACGAGCAGTACTTC
J gene: TRBJ2-4; V gene: TRBV9; clone size: .; D gene: TRBD1; CDR3 length: 15; CDR3 protein: CASSLGQGTGNIQYF; CDR3 DNA: TGTGCCAGCAGCCTGGGACAGGGTACCGGAAACATTCAGTACTTC
J gene: TRBJ1-1; V gene: TRBV24-1; clone size: .; D gene: .; CDR3 length: 13; CDR3 protein: CATSVSGDTEAFF; CDR3 DNA: TGTGCCACCAGTGTATCAGGGGACACTGAAGCTTTCTTT
J gene: TRBJ2-3; V gene: TRBV7-2; clone size: .; D gene: .; CDR3 length: 15; CDR3 protein: CASSRFNTGSDTQYF; CDR3 DNA: TGTGCCAGCAGCCGTTTTAACACGGGGTCAGATACGCAGTATTTT
J gene: TRBJ1-1; V gene: TRBV2; clone size: .; D gene: .; CDR3 length: 15; CDR3 protein: CASSTGHLRNTEAFF; CDR3 DNA: TGTGCCAGCAGCACAGGACACTTAAGGAACACTGAAGCTTTCTTT
J gene: TRBJ1-2; V gene: TRBV6-5; clone size: .; D gene: .; CDR3 length: 12; CDR3 protein: CASSRDSYGYTF; CDR3 DNA: TGTGCCAGCAGCAGGGACTCCTATGGCTACACCTTC
J gene: TRBJ1-1; V gene: TRBV2; clone size: few; D gene: .; CDR3 length: 11; CDR3 protein: CASSWATEAFF; CDR3 DNA: TGTGCCAGCAGTTGGGCCACTGAAGCTTTCTTT
J gene: TRBJ2-3; V gene: TRBV4-1; clone size: .; D gene: .; CDR3 length: 18; CDR3 protein: CASRTFYINLKNTDTQYF; CDR3 DNA: TGCGCCAGCAGAACGTTTTACATCAACCTCAAAAACACAGATACGCAGTATTTT
J gene: TRBJ2-2; V gene: TRBV4-2; clone size: few; D gene: TRBD1; CDR3 length: 15; CDR3 protein: CASSPRTGGTGELFF; CDR3 DNA: TGTGCCAGCAGCCCGAGGACAGGGGGAACCGGGGAGCTGTTTTTT
J gene: TRBJ1-1; V gene: TRBV13; clone size: .; D gene: TRBD1; CDR3 length: 15; CDR3 protein: CASSVGQLGPTEAFF; CDR3 DNA: TGTGCCAGCAGCGTGGGACAGCTGGGCCCCACTGAAGCTTTCTTT
J gene: TRBJ2-3; V gene: TRBV7-8; clone size: .; D gene: .; CDR3 length: 14; CDR3 protein: CASSLVGLLGLQYF; CDR3 DNA: TGTGCCAGCAGCTTAGTGGGACTTCTGGGGTTGCAGTATTTT
J gene: TRBJ1-1; V gene: TRBV9; clone size: .; D gene: .; CDR3 length: 13; CDR3 protein: CASSEQGNTEAFF; CDR3 DNA: TGTGCCAGCAGCGAACAGGGAAACACTGAAGCTTTCTTT
J gene: TRBJ2-7; V gene: TRBV11-2; clone size: .; D gene: TRBD2; CDR3 length: 14; CDR3 protein: CASSLGLANYLQYF; CDR3 DNA: TGTGCCAGCAGCTTAGGACTAGCCAATTACTTACAGTACTTC
J gene: TRBJ2-4; V gene: TRBV11-2; clone size: .; D gene: .; CDR3 length: 16; CDR3 protein: CASSYQGNLAKNIQYF; CDR3 DNA: TGTGCCAGCAGCTACCAGGGGAATCTAGCCAAAAACATTCAGTACTTC
J gene: TRBJ2-4; V gene: TRBV6-6; clone size: .; D gene: .; CDR3 length: 14; CDR3 protein: CASQTTGPKNIQYF; CDR3 DNA: TGTGCCAGCCAAACCACAGGGCCCAAAAACATTCAGTACTTC
J gene: TRBJ2-3; V gene: TRBV19; clone size: .; D gene: .; CDR3 length: 14; CDR3 protein: CASQKGIVTDTQYF; CDR3 DNA: TGTGCCAGCCAAAAGGGGATAGTCACAGATACGCAGTATTTT
J gene: TRBJ2-5; V gene: TRBV10-3; clone size: .; D gene: TRBD2; CDR3 length: 16; CDR3 protein: CAISESPSGGQETQYF; CDR3 DNA: TGTGCCATCAGTGAGTCTCCTAGCGGGGGACAAGAGACCCAGTACTTC
J gene: TRBJ1-1; V gene: TRBV5-1; clone size: .; D gene: .; CDR3 length: 14; CDR3 protein: CASSLITGSTEAFF; CDR3 DNA: TGCGCCAGCAGTTTAATCACGGGGAGCACTGAAGCTTTCTTT
J gene: TRBJ2-5; V gene: TRBV7-2; clone size: .; D gene: .; CDR3 length: 18; CDR3 protein: CASSFLLRQGRVGETQYF; CDR3 DNA: TGTGCCAGCAGCTTCCTCCTGAGGCAGGGTCGGGTTGGAGAGACCCAGTACTTC
J gene: TRBJ1-2; V gene: TRBV5-5; clone size: .; D gene: TRBD1; CDR3 length: 14; CDR3 protein: CASSWGQNNYGYTF; CDR3 DNA: TGTGCCAGCAGCTGGGGACAGAATAACTATGGCTACACCTTC
J gene: TRBJ1-2; V gene: TRBV7-2; clone size: .; D gene: TRBD1; CDR3 length: 13; CDR3 protein: CASSHRTGGGYTF; CDR3 DNA: TGTGCCAGCAGCCATCGCACAGGGGGTGGCTACACCTTC
J gene: TRBJ1-4; V gene: TRBV19; clone size: .; D gene: TRBD1; CDR3 length: 12; CDR3 protein: CASRTGGGKLFF; CDR3 DNA: TGTGCCAGTCGGACAGGGGGCGGAAAACTGTTTTTT
J gene: TRBJ2-7; V gene: TRBV19; clone size: once; D gene: TRBD1; CDR3 length: 14; CDR3 protein: CASSLGTAPYEQYF; CDR3 DNA: TGTGCCAGTAGTTTGGGGACAGCCCCCTACGAGCAGTACTTC
J gene: TRBJ2-7; V gene: TRBV28; clone size: .; D gene: .; CDR3 length: 16; CDR3 protein: CASSKQTGTSGNEQYF; CDR3 DNA: TGTGCCAGCAGTAAACAAACCGGGACATCGGGTAACGAGCAGTACTTC
J gene: TRBJ2-5; V gene: TRBV2; clone size: .; D gene: .; CDR3 length: 14; CDR3 protein: CASSETLAKETQYF; CDR3 DNA: TGTGCCAGCAGTGAAACTCTAGCGAAAGAGACCCAGTACTTC
J gene: TRBJ2-5; V gene: TRBV15; clone size: .; D gene: .; CDR3 length: 13; CDR3 protein: CATSWGDGETQYF; CDR3 DNA: TGTGCCACCAGCTGGGGGGACGGAGAGACCCAGTACTTC
J gene: TRBJ2-1; V gene: TRBV4-1; clone size: .; D gene: TRBD2; CDR3 length: 16; CDR3 protein: CASSQDPSGRYNEQFF; CDR3 DNA: TGCGCCAGCAGCCAAGATCCTAGCGGGAGATACAATGAGCAGTTCTTC
J gene: TRBJ1-6; V gene: TRBV27; clone size: .; D gene: TRBD1; CDR3 length: 17; CDR3 protein: CASSFLYRGRYNSPLHF; CDR3 DNA: TGTGCCAGCAGTTTTCTTTACAGGGGACGTTACAATTCACCCCTCCACTTT
J gene: TRBJ1-2; V gene: TRBV2; clone size: .; D gene: .; CDR3 length: 16; CDR3 protein: CASSEAKQAMRYGYTF; CDR3 DNA: TGTGCCAGCAGTGAAGCAAAACAGGCGATGCGCTATGGCTACACCTTC
J gene: TRBJ1-3; V gene: TRBV7-2; clone size: few; D gene: .; CDR3 length: 14; CDR3 protein: CASSVGLPGNTIYF; CDR3 DNA: TGTGCCAGCAGTGTGGGACTCCCTGGAAACACCATATATTTT
J gene: TRBJ1-6; V gene: TRBV5-1; clone size: .; D gene: .; CDR3 length: 14; CDR3 protein: CASSLVQGDSPLHF; CDR3 DNA: TGCGCCAGCAGCTTGGTACAGGGCGATTCACCCCTCCACTTT
J gene: TRBJ1-3; V gene: TRBV7-9; clone size: .; D gene: .; CDR3 length: 14; CDR3 protein: CASSLNPAGNTIYF; CDR3 DNA: TGTGCCAGCAGCTTAAATCCAGCTGGAAACACCATATATTTT
J gene: TRBJ1-1; V gene: TRBV27; clone size: .; D gene: TRBD1; CDR3 length: 18; CDR3 protein: CASSSIRPGTGGGTEAFF; CDR3 DNA: TGTGCCAGCAGTTCCATCCGTCCCGGGACAGGGGGGGGGACTGAAGCTTTCTTT
J gene: TRBJ2-2; V gene: TRBV7-6; clone size: .; D gene: .; CDR3 length: 15; CDR3 protein: CASSLSGSNTGELFF; CDR3 DNA: TGTGCCAGCAGCTTATCGGGATCGAACACCGGGGAGCTGTTTTTT